This T cell receptor beta chain was recorded in a study of blood T cell repertoires in COVID-19. Study background: Collection of acute and convalescent COVID-19 samples took place in the United States, Italy and Spain.

This CDR3 contains 14 residues. Deletions cut 7 bases from V and 6 bases from J, with 18 bases between. Germline assignment: CDR1 SGHAT and CDR2 FQNNGV. In the original processing: Reference gene primers were amplified, and this amplification served to estimate nucleated cell counts. The table came from immunoSEQ multiplex PCR; TCRdb's copy has only in-frame clones and leaves some out. V and J calls and clone size follow that table, whereas D and trimming were derived from the DNA. The data hold 250,000 or so clones, with approximately 90% observed a single time. The sequenced sample was peripheral blood. This sequence joins TRBV11-2 and TRBJ1-2; D perhaps matches TRBD1 (6 bases). The TCR was taken from a man aged 18 to 29 with active or convalescent COVID-19. The DNA for the CDR3 is TGTGCCAGCAAACTAACAGGGACCTATAATGGCTACACCTTC. This gives the protein CASKLTGTYNGYTF.